The entry below gives a single T cell receptor beta chain sequence along with its context. Its antigen is currently unknown. Each CDR3 protein gets one entry after TCRdb re-called the RT-PCR reads with MiXCR. The table lists some 4,000 distinct CDR3 sequences, over 75% of them singletons. There are 16 residues in the CDR3. J lost 6 bases, V lost 3 bases, and 10 bases had no gene match. Germline V lookup: CDR1 SGHNT, CDR2 YENEEA. The sample comes from a study of yellow fever vaccine responses in identical twins. Regarding the study as a whole: Reportedly, the T cell response mounted by twins to vaccine seemed partly convergent, partly personalized.

The input for sequencing was T cells from blood (PBMCs), unsorted or a sorted subset (not recorded which), taken before or after yellow fever vaccination (not recorded which). This TCR was sampled from a woman younger than 35 who received the yellow fever vaccine. J is TRBJ2-1 and V is TRBV11-3, with 8 bases matching TRBD2. The CDR3 sequence: CASSFAQGLAANEQFF. The CDR3 DNA is TGTGCCAGCAGCTTCGCCCAAGGACTAGCTGCCAATGAGCAGTTCTTC.